Listed below are T cell receptor beta chains from one sample, sequenced in a study of T cell repertoires in aging, cancer and after chemotherapy. TCRdb processed the multiplex PCR reads anew with MiXCR; each CDR3 protein has one entry. The sample has 10,000 to 15,000 distinct CDR3 sequences; 35% to 45% are singletons. The material sequenced was blood. The receptors shown here come from a human donor in good health. The donor label of this sample is uncertain. CDR3s include the opening cysteine and the closing phenylalanine or tryptophan. A D gene is named only where the DNA matches it firmly. Clone size is stated in some rows and not others, as once, few, many or a class when expanded.

-	TRBV5-6	TRBD2	20	TRBJ2-1	TGTGCCAGCAGCTTGGGCCTAGCGGGTTGGGGCCCCAGCTCCTACAATGAGCAGTTCTTC	CASSLGLAGWGPSSYNEQFF
-	TRBV19	-	16	TRBJ2-7	TGTGTCAGTAGTATAGTTGCAACAGGGATTTCCCACGAGCAGTACTTC	CVSSIVATGISHEQYF
-	TRBV18	TRBD2	15	TRBJ2-2	TGTGCCAGCTCACTGCGGACTAGTTCGACCGGGGAGCTGTTTTTT	CASSLRTSSTGELFF
few	TRBV19	-	15	TRBJ1-3	TGTGCCAGTAGTTTCGGGGTTCAAGCGGGAAACACCATATATTTT	CASSFGVQAGNTIYF
-	TRBV12-3/TRBV12-4	-	13	TRBJ1-1	TGTGCCAGCATCGAACACGGAGAAACTGAAGCTTTCTTT	CASIEHGETEAFF
-	TRBV11-1	-	13	TRBJ1-1	TGTGCCAGCAGCTCGGAAGTGAACACTGAAGCTTTCTTT	CASSSEVNTEAFF
-	TRBV12-5	-	15	TRBJ1-6	TGTGCTAGTGGTTTGTTACCGCCCTATAATTCACCCCTCCACTTT	CASGLLPPYNSPLHF
medium-sized	TRBV29-1	TRBD1	14	TRBJ2-2	TGCAGCGTCGGGACAGGGGGTATGGGCGGGGAGCTGTTTTTT	CSVGTGGMGGELFF
medium-sized	TRBV11-1	-	17	TRBJ2-1	TGTGCCAGCAGCTTAAATCGGGGGGCGGGACCGTACAATGAGCAGTTCTTC	CASSLNRGAGPYNEQFF
-	TRBV11-1	-	14	TRBJ1-2	TGTGCCAGCAGCTCCCTCCCGGGCGTTGAGGGCTACACCTTC	CASSSLPGVEGYTF
medium-sized	TRBV6-6	-	14	TRBJ2-2	TGTGCCAGCAGTTACGGCTCAGACACCGGGGAGCTGTTTTTT	CASSYGSDTGELFF
-	TRBV5-4	TRBD2	15	TRBJ2-1	TGTGCCAGCAGCTTGGGGGGGACTACCTACAATGAGCAGTTCTTC	CASSLGGTTYNEQFF
few	TRBV27	-	16	TRBJ2-6	TGTGCCAGCAGTTCCCAGGGGTCAGAGGGGGCCAACGTCCTGACTTTC	CASSSQGSEGANVLTF
-	TRBV7-9	TRBD1	14	TRBJ2-7	TGTGCCAGCAGCTTAAGAGACAGGGGGCGTGTGCAGTACTTC	CASSLRDRGRVQYF
few	TRBV15	-	13	TRBJ2-1	TGTGCCACCAGCTGGAGCCCTAGCAATGAGCAGTTCTTC	CATSWSPSNEQFF
-	TRBV24-1	-	13	TRBJ2-7	TGTGCCACCAGTGGAGCCGAGAACTACGAGCAGTACTTC	CATSGAENYEQYF
-	TRBV30	-	13	TRBJ2-2	TGTGCCTGGAGTGAGGGACAACCCGGGGAGCTGTTTTTT	CAWSEGQPGELFF
-	TRBV10-3	-	14	TRBJ1-6	TGTGCCATCAGTCCCGGACAGAAAAATTCACCCCTCCACTTT	CAISPGQKNSPLHF
-	TRBV30	-	13	TRBJ1-5	TGTGCCTGGAGTTCGGTGGGGGATCAGCCCCAGCATTTT	CAWSSVGDQPQHF
medium-sized	TRBV11-3	-	14	TRBJ2-1	TGTGCCAGCAGCTTAGTTCAAGGAGGCTATGAGCAGTTCTTC	CASSLVQGGYEQFF
-	TRBV19	-	14	TRBJ1-1	TGTGCCAGTTACCCGGGACCGATGAACACTGAAGCTTTCTTT	CASYPGPMNTEAFF
-	TRBV5-6	-	16	TRBJ2-3	TGTGCCAGCAGCTTGGGTCTAAGGACTAACACAGATACGCAGTATTTT	CASSLGLRTNTDTQYF
-	TRBV19	-	14	TRBJ2-2	TGTGCCAGTAGTATAGATCGTGGGGCCGGGGAGCTGTTTTTT	CASSIDRGAGELFF
-	TRBV6-1	TRBD2	15	TRBJ2-1	TGTGCCAGCAGTGACTCGGCGGGGGGTATCGATGAGCAGTTCTTC	CASSDSAGGIDEQFF
-	TRBV18	-	13	TRBJ1-1	TGTGCCAGCTCACCAGGGAAAGACACTGAAGCTTTCTTT	CASSPGKDTEAFF
-	TRBV12-1	-	9	TRBJ2-7	TGTGCCAGCAGCTTAAAGCAGTACTTC	CASSLKQYF
-	TRBV19	-	15	TRBJ1-5	TGTGCCAGTAGTATAGAAAATAGGCACGGTCAGCCCCAGCATTTT	CASSIENRHGQPQHF
-	TRBV11-1	TRBD1	17	TRBJ2-5	TGTGCCAGCAGCTTAGAACAGACAGGGTCAGGCCAAGAGACCCAGTACTTC	CASSLEQTGSGQETQYF
-	TRBV6-5	-	14	TRBJ1-2	TGTGCCAGCACTAAAAACATGGGCGGACATGGCTACACCTTC	CASTKNMGGHGYTF
-	TRBV6-6	TRBD1	15	TRBJ2-2	TGTGCCAGCCGCGGGCGACAGGGGATCACCGGGGAGCTGTTTTTT	CASRGRQGITGELFF
few	TRBV6-6	TRBD1	15	TRBJ2-7	TGTGCCAGCAGTTACCCGGACAGGGGAAGATACGAGCAGTACTTC	CASSYPDRGRYEQYF
-	TRBV27	-	16	TRBJ1-6	TGTGCCAGCAAGACAGCCGTCGGGTCCTATAATTCACCCCTCCACTTT	CASKTAVGSYNSPLHF
few	TRBV15	-	14	TRBJ1-3	TGTGCCACCAGTCGATCAGGGTCCCGGGACACCATATATTTT	CATSRSGSRDTIYF
medium-sized	TRBV10-3	-	14	TRBJ2-1	TGTGCCATCAGTGACCATGACGGCGACGATGAGCAGTTCTTC	CAISDHDGDDEQFF
few	TRBV6-5	-	14	TRBJ2-1	TGTGCCAGCAGTTACTCTCAGGGGCACAATGAGCAGTTCTTC	CASSYSQGHNEQFF
-	TRBV15	-	13	TRBJ2-1	TGTGCCACCAGCAGAGACACCTACAATGAGCAGTTCTTC	CATSRDTYNEQFF
-	TRBV5-1	-	16	TRBJ2-2	TGCGCCAGCAGCTTGAACCGGTTGGCTAGCGTCGGGGAGCTGTTTTTT	CASSLNRLASVGELFF
-	TRBV6-5	-	15	TRBJ2-5	TGTGCCAGCAGCCTGTACAGTGGGCTAGGGGAGACCCAGTACTTC	CASSLYSGLGETQYF
-	TRBV4-2	-	16	TRBJ2-6	TGTGCCAGCAGCCAAGATCAGGGGTCTGGGGCCAACGTCCTGACTTTC	CASSQDQGSGANVLTF
-	TRBV11-2	-	24	TRBJ2-7	TGTGCCAGCAGCTTAGACGTTGTAGTCAGGGTAGAATCTAGGATGAACGACCCTCCTAACGAGCAGTACTTC	CASSLDVVVRVESRMNDPPNEQYF
-	TRBV11-1	-	12	TRBJ2-7	TGTGCCAGCAGCTTTACAGTTTACGAGCAGTACTTC	CASSFTVYEQYF
-	TRBV19	-	16	TRBJ2-6	TGTGCCAGTAGTATAGATACAACTCCTGGGGCCAACGTCCTGACTTTC	CASSIDTTPGANVLTF
-	TRBV12-3/TRBV12-4	-	14	TRBJ1-2	TGTGCCAGCAGTTTTGGCCAGATTAACTATGGCTACACCTTC	CASSFGQINYGYTF
few	TRBV29-1	-	13	TRBJ1-5	TGCAGCGTAGGGGGGGCGCCCGGCCAGCCCCAGCATTTT	CSVGGAPGQPQHF
few	TRBV6-5	-	15	TRBJ1-5	TGTGCCAGCAGCCGGGGCCTCACCCGTAATCAGCCCCAGCATTTT	CASSRGLTRNQPQHF
-	TRBV27	-	13	TRBJ1-2	TGTGCCAGCAGTTTAAGGCAGCGCTATGGCTACACCTTC	CASSLRQRYGYTF